This TCR beta chain was obtained from a study of blood T cell repertoires in COVID-19. Study-wide context: Both acute and convalescent COVID-19 samples were obtained from the United States, Italy and Spain.

Repertoires were generated with immunoSEQ multiplex PCR, while TCRdb's copy carries only in-frame clones and drops some. The repertoire holds 250,000 to 300,000 clones, with 86% as singletons. The V and J ends lost 2 bases and 6 bases respectively, with 7 bases between them. This CDR3 has 12 amino acids. Looked up from germline, CDR1 is MNHNY and CDR2 is SVGAGI (reference sequence). What was sequenced was peripheral blood. The receptor's source is a young woman with active or convalescent COVID-19. The rearrangement links TRBV6-6 to TRBJ1-1, with a tentative D call TRBD1 (5 bases). The CDR3 coding sequence is TGTGCCAGCAGTTACACGACAGCTGAAGCTTTCTTT. Amino acid sequence: CASSYTTAEAFF.